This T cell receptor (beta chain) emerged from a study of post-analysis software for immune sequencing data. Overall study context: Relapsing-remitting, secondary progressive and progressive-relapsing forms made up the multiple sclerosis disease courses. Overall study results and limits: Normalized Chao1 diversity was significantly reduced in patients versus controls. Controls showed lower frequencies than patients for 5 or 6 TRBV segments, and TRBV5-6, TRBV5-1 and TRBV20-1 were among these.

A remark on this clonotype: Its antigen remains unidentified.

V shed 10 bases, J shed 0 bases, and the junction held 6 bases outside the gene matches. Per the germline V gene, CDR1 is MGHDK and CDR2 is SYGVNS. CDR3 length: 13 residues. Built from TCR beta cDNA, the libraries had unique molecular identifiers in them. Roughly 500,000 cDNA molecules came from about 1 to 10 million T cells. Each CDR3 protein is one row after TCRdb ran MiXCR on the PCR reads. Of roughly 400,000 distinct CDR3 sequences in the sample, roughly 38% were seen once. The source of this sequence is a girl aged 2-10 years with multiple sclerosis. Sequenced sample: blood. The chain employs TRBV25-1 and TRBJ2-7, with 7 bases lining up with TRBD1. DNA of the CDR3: TGTGCCACACAGGGGCAGACCTCCTACGAGCAGTACTTC. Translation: CATQGQTSYEQYF.